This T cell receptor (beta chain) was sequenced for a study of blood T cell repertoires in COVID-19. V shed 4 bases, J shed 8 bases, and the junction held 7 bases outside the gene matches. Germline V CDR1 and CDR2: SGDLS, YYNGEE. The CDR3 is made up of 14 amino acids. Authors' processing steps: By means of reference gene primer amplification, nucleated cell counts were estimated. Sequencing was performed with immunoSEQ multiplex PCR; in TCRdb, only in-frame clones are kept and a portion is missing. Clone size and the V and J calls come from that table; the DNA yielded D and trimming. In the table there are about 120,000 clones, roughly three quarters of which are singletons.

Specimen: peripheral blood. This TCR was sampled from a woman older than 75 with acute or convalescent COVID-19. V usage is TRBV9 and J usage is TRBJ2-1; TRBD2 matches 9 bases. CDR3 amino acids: CASSFYIAGDEQFF. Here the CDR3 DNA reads TGTGCCAGCAGCTTTTACATAGCGGGAGATGAGCAGTTCTTC.